A selection of T cell receptor beta chains follows, all from one sample in a study of blood T cell repertoires in COVID-19. Some clones are missing from TCRdb's copy, which holds only in-frame ones; the method was immunoSEQ multiplex PCR. The table includes over 75,000 clones, 82% detected once. The sequenced sample consisted of peripheral blood. The receptors come from a man between 70 and 80 years old with acute or convalescent COVID-19. Both conserved end residues are trimmed from each CDR3.

TRBV7-8 | ASSLAKGDRENTEAF
TRBV4-1 | ASSQERLGTGADTQY
TRBV27 | ASSSYGSNTEAF
TRBV10-3 | AISEPSGLAVQETQY
TRBV3-1/TRBV3-2 | ASSQYDQPQH
TRBV19 | ASSIGGNNSPLH
TRBV5-6 | ASSLAPGQGYEQY
TRBV5-8 | ASRPGQIPYSNQPQH
TRBV3-1/TRBV3-2 | ASSQISRLGALGELF
TRBV28 | ASTRGSGAGNTIY
TRBV6-6 | ASSYGLRRAGGELF
TRBV5-1 | ASREGHKNNEQF
TRBV5-1 | ASSLSASSYNEQF
TRBV6-5 | ASSYPRIPGDQPQH
TRBV19 | ASSRTLDTGELF
TRBV30 | AWTPGGAASDTQY
TRBV6-5 | ASKTQGKPQH
TRBV4-1 | ASSQEGLSNQPQH
TRBV19 | ASKPGLQAEKLF
TRBV30 | AWSVHGRGSQETQY
TRBV3-1/TRBV3-2 | ASSQAPGQGGQPQH
TRBV28 | ASSLGGLRGNTEAF
TRBV30 | AWSTGLAKNIQY
TRBV12-3/TRBV12-4 | ASSPDRPYGYT
TRBV7-3 | ASSFLAGQVEQF
TRBV19 | ASRRGATGASPLH
TRBV7-3 | ASSLAGRGETQY
TRBV7-9 | ASSLLGQGSAFGYT
TRBV9 | ASSVDPVFTRLNTEAF
TRBV10-1 | ASSAGGNPEAF
TRBV11-2 | ASSAGTPTLSTEAF
TRBV9 | AGGIDSPLH
TRBV5-4 | ASSHRDRYTDTQY
TRBV6-5 | ASSPQGRLNTEAF
TRBV6-5 | ASKGQGNYGYT
TRBV30 | AWGGAGTGELF
TRBV14 | ASSQGLYNEQF
TRBV5-6 | ASSTPPWASGGDSEQY
TRBV5-1 | ASSLEVMGQRGNEQF
TRBV14 | ASSPWTSGGEF
TRBV4-3 | ASSQFTGTGSAEAF
TRBV28 | ASSDTGGATETQY
TRBV18 | ASSALTRNTEAF
TRBV14 | ASSSRGGALNTEAF
TRBV9 | ASRRDSGNTEAF
TRBV30 | AWSRGGYNSPLH
TRBV1 | TSSRGGGSNTGELF
TRBV18 | ASSPGQGDVTGINEQF
TRBV11-2 | ASSLERGETQY
TRBV14 | ASSQGTENEKLF
TRBV7-3 | ASSFQMNTEAF
TRBV5-1 | ASSYRQGEFAEAF
TRBV30 | AWSPYYSGQGRNQPQH